Given below is one TCR beta chain in context. Antigen: not known. This entry is derived from a study of shared clonotypes between healthy human individuals. Looking at the study overall: CD4 naive and memory got three plates each, CD8 naive two, CD8 memory one. Overall study results and limits: The low donor count limited represented genetic and exposure-history diversity.

Sequenced by immunoSEQ multiplex PCR; TCRdb stores in-frame clones only, minus some. This sample carries approximately 110,000 clones, 65% to 75% of them seen once, and the ten largest clones take around 24%. The CDR3 consists of 14 residues. Trimming left V 6 bases short and J 5 bases short, with 16 bases between. From germline, CDR1 is SNHLY and CDR2 FYNNEI. Sequenced input: memory CD8+ T cells sorted from blood. Subset meaning: CD45RO+ cells pooled with CCR7-negative TemRA cells. The V and J genes are TRBV2 and TRBJ2-5; D unresolved. This clonotype was obtained from a woman aged 30 to 39 in good health. The DNA for the CDR3 is TGTGCCAGCAGGGGTGCAATGCCTGGGGAGACCCAGTACTTC. It specifies CASRGAMPGETQYF.